The T cell receptor (beta chain) under discussion was sequenced for a study of T cell responses to AZD1222 COVID-19 vaccine. Study-level points and caveats: Females made up more of the donors, who were largely white British, and clonal diversity may have come out too low.

Worth noting for this clone: The antigen is undetermined.

Sequenced by immunoSEQ multiplex PCR; TCRdb stores in-frame clones only, minus some. The sample lists under 60,000 clones, around 84% occurring once. With 4 bases removed from V and 4 bases from J, the gap between germline ends came to 13 bases. Germline CDR1 reads SGHTA; CDR2 reads FQGNSA. The CDR3 consists of 14 residues. V and J are TRBV7-2 and TRBJ2-5, with D unresolved. This receptor was taken from an adult in good health. The sample was peripheral blood, taken on day 0 of AZD1222 vaccination. In DNA form, the CDR3 reads TGTGCCAGCAGCTCCAGGTGGGGTCGAGAGACCCAGTACTTC. Its translation is CASSSRWGRETQYF.